Presented here are 9 T cell receptor beta chains from one specimen sequenced in a study of T cells in Graves' hyperthyroidism and ophthalmopathy. Amplification of TCR beta CDR3 regions used RNA as the template. Initially, a first-round RT-PCR of the TCR CDR3 employed the HTBI primer set. TCRdb recomputed calls from the multiplex PCR reads with MiXCR, one row per CDR3 protein. The sample holds around 360,000 distinct CDR3 sequences, around 15% seen once. Specimen: blood. The receptors were gathered from a woman in her sixties with Graves' ophthalmopathy.

The table lists this clonotype with many counts. V and J are TRBV28 and TRBJ1-4; the D gene is possibly TRBD1 (6 bases). The V gene lost 3 bases and the J gene lost 5 bases, with 10 bases spanning the gap. CDR1 and CDR2 (germline): MDHEN, SYDVKM. The CDR3 length is 14 residues. The CDR3 is CASSLGGRNEKLFF. For the CDR3, the DNA is TGTGCCAGCAGTTTGGGGGGGCGCAATGAAAAACTGTTTTTT.

This clonotype was counted only a few times. The chain joins TRBV29-1 to TRBJ2-7, with D unresolved. V gave up 1 base and J gave up 1 base, with 5 bases separating them. The CDR3 covers 12 residues. Germline-derived CDR1 and CDR2 are SQVTM and ANQGSEA. CDR3 region: CSVEGLSYEQYF. CDR3 nucleotides: TGCAGCGTTGAAGGCCTATCCTACGAGCAGTACTTC.

This chain links TRBV6-1 with TRBJ2-7; 7 bases align to TRBD2. This CDR3 comprises 12 residues. V gave up 7 bases and J gave up 6 bases; unmatched junction bases: 6. CDR1 MNHNS and CDR2 SASEGT come from the germline V gene. Here the CDR3 DNA reads TGTGCCAGCAAGGGACTACGCGGCGAGCAGTACTTC. It yields the protein CASKGLRGEQYF.

This clonotype has at least ten counts. The rearrangement joins TRBV28 to TRBJ2-5; 15 nucleotides align to TRBD2. Germline trimming cut 8 bases from V and 5 bases from J; bases unmatched to any gene: 12. The CDR3 spans 17 residues. Per the germline V gene, CDR1 is MDHEN and CDR2 is SYDVKM. CDR3 in DNA: TGTGCCAGCCACAGGGTGGGACTAGCGGGAGGAGAGGAGACCCAGTACTTC. Protein product: CASHRVGLAGGEETQYF.

This clonotype was seen repeatedly, ten times or more. The chain recombines TRBV2 with TRBJ1-2; no clear D gene. This CDR3 region has 13 residues. In germline, CDR1 is SNHLY, CDR2 FYNNEI. Trimming took 10 bases from V and 3 from J, leaving 15 bases between them. The CDR3 nucleotides are TGTGCCATCCAGGTGGGGTCAGACTATGGCTACACCTTC. Residues: CAIQVGSDYGYTF. Filled out from reference TRBV2 and TRBJ1-2, the complete variable domain reads EPEVTQTPSHQVTQMGQEVILRCVPISNHLYFYWYRQILGQKVEFLVSFYNNEISEKSEIFDDQFSVERPDGSNFTLKIRSTKLEDSAMYFCAIQVGSDYGYTFGSGTRLTVV.

This clonotype came up many times. The J gene is TRBJ2-7, the V gene TRBV10-3; D remains ambiguous. Germline V CDR1 and CDR2: ENHRY, SYGVKD. The CDR3 consists of 13 residues. Trimming took off 8 bases at V and 6 bases at J, with 17 bases between the two ends. CDR3 coding DNA: TGTGCCATCTCTGATCGGGTCGAGACCGAGCAGTACTTC. Amino acids: CAISDRVETEQYF.

The chain uses TRBV7-8 and TRBJ1-4, with D tentatively TRBD1 (5 bases). V dropped 5 bases and J dropped 4 bases, with 14 bases sitting between them. CDR1 and CDR2 from the germline V gene are SGHVS and FQNEAQ. The CDR3 spans 15 residues. In DNA form, the CDR3 reads TGTGCCAGCAGCACTTCGACAGCTTATAATGAAAAACTGTTTTTT. Its protein product is CASSTSTAYNEKLFF. The full variable domain, in which reference TRBV7-8 and TRBJ1-4 provide the parts outside the CDR3, is GAGVSQSPRYKVAKRGQDVALRCDPISGHVSLFWYQQALGQGPEFLTYFQNEAQLDKSGLPSDRFFAERPEGSVSTLKIQRTQQEDSAVYLCASSTSTAYNEKLFFGSGTQLSVL.

V usage is TRBV7-9 and J usage is TRBJ1-2; the D is unclear. CDR1 is SEHNR and CDR2 is FQNEAQ in the germline V gene (reference sequence). The CDR3 spans 14 residues. V dropped 3 bases and J dropped 4 bases, with 12 bases sitting between them. CDR3 bases: TGTGCCAGCAGCTTCGCTAATCCGCTCTATGGCTACACCTTC. As protein: CASSFANPLYGYTF. Drawing the rest from reference TRBV7-9 and TRBJ1-2, the complete variable domain is DTGVSQNPRHKITKRGQNVTFRCDPISEHNRLYWYRQTLGQGPEFLTYFQNEAQLEKSRLLSDRFSAERPKGSFSTLEIQRTEQGDSAMYLCASSFANPLYGYTFGSGTRLTVV.

In this sample, this clonotype turned up many times. The V gene is TRBV27, the J gene TRBJ2-1, with a tentative D call TRBD2 (6 bases). The germline gives CDR1 MNHEY, CDR2 SMNVEV (reference sequence). The CDR3 extends over 14 amino acids. Between the trimmed V and J ends, which lost 8 bases and 0 bases, there was a span of 11 bases. CDR3 in amino acids: CASRGLSSYNEQFF. CDR3 nucleotide sequence: TGTGCCAGCCGGGGGTTAAGCTCCTACAATGAGCAGTTCTTC.